This T cell receptor (beta chain) was documented in a study of blood T cells in healthy people across ages. Then a second PCR, running about 7 to 11 cycles, was carried out with a sample-barcoded 5' primer and a J-beta primer mix. In TCRdb, the 5' RACE reads were re-called with MiXCR into one record per CDR3 protein. Of more than 900,000 distinct CDR3 sequences listed, 25% to 35% are singletons. CDR1 is DFQATT, CDR2 SNEGSKA, per germline (reference sequence). The CDR3 is 14 amino acids. V lost 1 base, J lost 6 bases, and 15 bases lay in between. This clonotype occurred a few times. This sample was also put to use in a study of T cells of mothers and their children. Per that paper: Using roughly 1.4 ug per 15 ul, all extracted RNA underwent cDNA synthesis.

The sequenced material came from blood. The sequence was obtained from a woman aged 40 to 49 in good health. This chain connects TRBV20-1 to TRBJ1-1, with D uncertain. The CDR3 sequence: CSARGHTGFAEAFF. CDR3 DNA: TGCAGTGCTAGAGGCCATACGGGGTTCGCTGAAGCTTTCTTT.